The next 15 T cell receptor beta chains were all read from a single sample in a study of T cells expressing NK-cell markers. Each CDR3 protein gets one entry in TCRdb, which reprocessed the 5' RACE reads and gives no DNA. Its table records roughly 390,000 distinct CDR3 sequences. Sequences were obtained from blood T cells: a sorted CD56 or NKG2C T cell subset, CD4+ or CD8+ T cells, or bulk PBMC T cells (not recorded which). These receptors were taken from a woman aged 45-65 years in good health.

The genes are TRBV13 and TRBJ2-1; absent DNA, TCRdb's TRBD2 call cannot be checked. This CDR3 has 16 residues. The germline gives CDR1 PRHDT, CDR2 FYEKMQ (reference sequence). CDR3: CASSLGSGSYYNEQFF.

The V and J genes are TRBV10-3 and TRBJ2-2; with no DNA, the TCRdb D assignment of TRBD1 cannot be verified. The CDR3 runs 12 residues. Germline V CDR1 and CDR2: ENHRY, SYGVKD. The CDR3 is CAISGQTGELFF.

V gene TRBV5-1 combines with J gene TRBJ2-5. Germline lookup yields CDR1 SGHRS and CDR2 YFSETQ. This CDR3 has 12 residues. The CDR3 reads CASSGRRETQYF.

The genes are TRBV12-3 or TRBV12-4 and TRBJ2-3; absent DNA, TCRdb's TRBD1 call cannot be checked. CDR3 size: 12 residues. The CDR3 sequence is CASSPRGVTQYF.

CDR3 in amino acids: CASSRGDRGQLKETQYF. V and J are TRBV5-1 and TRBJ2-5; lacking DNA, the TRBD1 call made by TCRdb goes unchecked. The CDR3 is 17 amino acids. Germline assignment: CDR1 SGHRS and CDR2 YFSETQ.

The CDR3 region is CASSLDWNNQPQHF. V is TRBV2 and J is TRBJ1-5. The CDR3 consists of 14 residues. Germline loops: CDR1 SNHLY, CDR2 FYNNEI.

The chain couples TRBV3-1 to TRBJ1-2; lacking DNA, the TRBD1 call made by TCRdb goes unchecked. The CDR3 is 14 amino acids. Germline V gene lookup returns CDR1 LGHDT and CDR2 YNNKEL (reference sequence). The CDR3 sequence: CASSHKPGIYGYTF.

The chain links TRBV24-1 to TRBJ2-1; TCRdb gives TRBD2 as the D gene, but with no DNA this cannot be confirmed. Germline V CDR1 and CDR2: KGHDR, SFDVKD. The CDR3 runs 15 residues. The CDR3 sequence: CATSEPGIEYNEQFF.

V usage is TRBV6-5 and J usage is TRBJ2-2; TCRdb proposes TRBD1, but this gene call is untestable without DNA. The CDR3 loop spans 15 amino acids. Germline assignment: CDR1 MNHEY and CDR2 SVGAGI. The CDR3 here is CASSYATPDTGELFF.

The rearrangement uses TRBV27 and TRBJ2-3; the TRBD2 assignment by TCRdb is unverifiable without DNA. The CDR3 extends over 15 amino acids. The germline CDR1 and CDR2 sequences are MNHEY and SMNVEV (reference sequence). This CDR3 reads CASSLWGPSTDTQYF.

The CDR3 sequence: CASTYLGGSQPQHF. The chain joins TRBV6-1 to TRBJ1-5. Looked up from germline, CDR1 is MNHNS and CDR2 is SASEGT. The CDR3 has 14 amino acids.

V and J are TRBV29-1 and TRBJ2-7; there is no DNA to check the TCRdb D call of TRBD1. There are 11 residues in the CDR3. From germline, CDR1 is SQVTM and CDR2 ANQGSEA. The CDR3 loop is CSVAGQIEQYF.

CDR3 in amino acids: CASRQPQGATPYNEQFF. The gene calls are TRBV6-6 and TRBJ2-1; TCRdb gives TRBD1 as the D gene, but with no DNA this cannot be confirmed. The germline V gene encodes CDR1 MNHNY and CDR2 SVGAGI (reference sequence). The CDR3 sequence is 17 residues long.

V gene TRBV12-3 or TRBV12-4 combines with J gene TRBJ2-4. The CDR3 is 11 residues long. CDR3 protein: CASRRLAIQYF.

The rearrangement uses TRBV20-1 and TRBJ2-7; TCRdb's D gene call, TRBD1, goes unchecked for lack of DNA. CDR1 is DFQATT, CDR2 SNEGSKA, per germline (reference sequence). The CDR3 consists of 18 residues. CDR3 sequence reads: CSARDPSGTGGGDYEQYF.